This T cell receptor beta chain was captured by sequencing in a study of early T cells in non-severe SARS-CoV-2 infection. TCRdb recomputed calls from the 5' RACE reads with MiXCR, one row per CDR3 protein. The data contain tens of thousands of distinct CDR3 sequences, 5.4% of them singletons. This clonotype was counted between two and nine times. This material consisted of whole blood, taken at baseline. The sequence was obtained from an adult who was a healthcare worker with PCR-confirmed SARS-CoV-2 infection or an uninfected control (not recorded which).

CDR3 region: CASSLSTGGRIPAYEQYF. CDR3 DNA sequence: TGCGCCAGCAGCTTGAGTACAGGGGGTCGAATACCTGCCTACGAGCAGTACTTC. The J gene is TRBJ2-7, the V gene TRBV5-1, with 8 bases lining up with TRBD1. The V segment lost 1 base and the J segment 2 bases; nucleotides outside the gene matches: 14. Germline lookup yields CDR1 SGHRS and CDR2 YFSETQ. The CDR3 loop spans 18 amino acids.